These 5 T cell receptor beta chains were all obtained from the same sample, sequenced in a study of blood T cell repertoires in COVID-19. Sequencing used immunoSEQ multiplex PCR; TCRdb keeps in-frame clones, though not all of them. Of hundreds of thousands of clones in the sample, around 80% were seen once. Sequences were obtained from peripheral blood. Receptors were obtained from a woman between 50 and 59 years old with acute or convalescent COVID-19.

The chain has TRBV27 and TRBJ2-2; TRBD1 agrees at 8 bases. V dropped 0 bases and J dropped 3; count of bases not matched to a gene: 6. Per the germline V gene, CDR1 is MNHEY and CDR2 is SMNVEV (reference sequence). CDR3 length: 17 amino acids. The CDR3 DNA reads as TGTGCCAGCAGTTTATCGAGGCAGGGGGCGGACACCGGGGAGCTGTTTTTT. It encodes CASSLSRQGADTGELFF.

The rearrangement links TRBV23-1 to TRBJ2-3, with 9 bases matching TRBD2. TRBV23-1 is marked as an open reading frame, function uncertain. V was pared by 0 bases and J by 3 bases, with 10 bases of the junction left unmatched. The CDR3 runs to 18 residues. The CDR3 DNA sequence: TGCGCCAGCAGTCAATCGGGGCGGGGGGGCGTACTAACAGATACGCAGTATTTT. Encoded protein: CASSQSGRGGVLTDTQYF.

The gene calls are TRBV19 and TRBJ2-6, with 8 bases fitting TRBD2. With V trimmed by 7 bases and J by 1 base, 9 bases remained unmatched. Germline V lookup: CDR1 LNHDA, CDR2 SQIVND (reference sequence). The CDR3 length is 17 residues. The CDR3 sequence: CASNIAGPRSGANVLTF. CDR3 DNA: TGTGCCAGTAACATAGCGGGACCCAGGTCTGGGGCCAACGTCCTGACTTTC.

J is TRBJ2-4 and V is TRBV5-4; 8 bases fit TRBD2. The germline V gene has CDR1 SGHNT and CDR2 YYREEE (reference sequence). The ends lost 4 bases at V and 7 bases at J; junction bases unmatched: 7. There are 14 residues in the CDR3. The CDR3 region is CASSPGGGWNIQYF. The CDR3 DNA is TGTGCCAGCAGCCCCGGGGGGGGTTGGAACATTCAGTACTTC.

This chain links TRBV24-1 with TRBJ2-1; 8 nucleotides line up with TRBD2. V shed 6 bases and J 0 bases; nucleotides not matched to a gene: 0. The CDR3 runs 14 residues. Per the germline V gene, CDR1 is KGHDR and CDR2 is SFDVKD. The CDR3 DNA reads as TGTGCCACCAGTAGCGGGAGCTCCTACAATGAGCAGTTCTTC. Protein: CATSSGSSYNEQFF.